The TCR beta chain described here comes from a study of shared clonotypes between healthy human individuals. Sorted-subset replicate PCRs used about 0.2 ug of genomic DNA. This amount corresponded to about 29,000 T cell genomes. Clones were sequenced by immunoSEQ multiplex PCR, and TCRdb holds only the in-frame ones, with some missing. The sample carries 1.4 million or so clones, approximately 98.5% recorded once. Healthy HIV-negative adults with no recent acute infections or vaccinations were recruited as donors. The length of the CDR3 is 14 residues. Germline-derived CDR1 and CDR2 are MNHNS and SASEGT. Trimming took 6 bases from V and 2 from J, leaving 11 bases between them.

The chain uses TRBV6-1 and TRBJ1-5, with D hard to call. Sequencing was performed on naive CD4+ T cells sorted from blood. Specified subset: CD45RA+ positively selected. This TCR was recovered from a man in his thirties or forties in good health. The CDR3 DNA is TGTGCCAGCAGACAGCGGTTGGGCAATCAGCCCCAGCATTTT. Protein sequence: CASRQRLGNQPQHF.